A selection of T cell receptor beta chains follows, all from one sample in a study of early T cells in non-severe SARS-CoV-2 infection. TCRdb reprocessed the 5' RACE reads via MiXCR and lists one record per CDR3 protein. The table lists tens of thousands of distinct CDR3 sequences, 6.3% of them singletons. Source material: whole blood. These receptors originate from an adult who was a healthcare worker with PCR-confirmed SARS-CoV-2 infection or an uninfected control (not recorded which). The CDR3 runs from the conserved cysteine through the conserved F or W. A D gene is named only where the DNA matches it firmly. Clone size is not always given. Where it is, it says once, few, many or a class for expanded clones.

>NA|TRBJ2-3|many|TRBV27
CASSPLGGADTQYF
TGTGCCAGCAGTCCACTTGGGGGAGCAGATACGCAGTATTTT
>TRBD2|TRBJ2-7|NA|TRBV6-1
CASSSTTSSLEQYF
TGTGCCAGCAGCTCTACGACTAGCTCCCTCGAGCAGTACTTC
>TRBD1|TRBJ1-6|few|TRBV30
CACEQGRDSPLHF
TGTGCCTGCGAACAGGGGCGAGACTCACCCCTCCACTTT
>NA|TRBJ1-1|medium-sized|TRBV7-9
CASSHPRGLNTEAFF
TGTGCCAGCAGCCACCCGCGGGGGCTGAACACTGAAGCTTTCTTT
>TRBD1|TRBJ1-5|many|TRBV19
CASSETDRARQPQHF
TGTGCCAGTAGTGAGACCGACAGGGCCAGGCAGCCCCAGCATTTT
>TRBD2|TRBJ2-1|many|TRBV20-1
CSARGGLAGYNEQFF
TGCAGTGCCCGGGGAGGACTAGCGGGGTACAATGAGCAGTTCTTC
>TRBD2|TRBJ2-1|medium-sized|TRBV5-4
CASSWNSGRGDEQFF
TGTGCCAGCAGCTGGAATAGCGGGAGGGGCGATGAGCAGTTCTTC
>TRBD1|TRBJ2-1|many|TRBV20-1
CSAYRGGRSYNEQFF
TGCAGTGCATACCGAGGGGGCCGTTCCTACAATGAGCAGTTCTTC
>NA|TRBJ2-1|many|TRBV27
CASSLSDGSGRNEQFF
TGTGCCAGCAGTTTATCGGACGGGAGTGGGAGGAATGAGCAGTTCTTC
>NA|TRBJ2-7|few|TRBV28
CASSLSATYEQYF
TGTGCCAGCAGTTTATCTGCTACCTACGAGCAGTACTTC
>TRBD2|TRBJ2-3|NA|TRBV7-2
CASSRGGRETDTQYF
TGTGCCAGCAGCCGGGGCGGGAGGGAAACAGATACGCAGTATTTT
>TRBD1|TRBJ2-7|few|TRBV7-9
CASSSDRVAYEQYF
TGTGCCAGCAGCTCCGACAGGGTAGCCTACGAGCAGTACTTC
>TRBD2|TRBJ2-1|few|TRBV2
CASRAEGLAGVYEQFF
TGTGCCAGCAGAGCCGAGGGACTAGCGGGAGTATATGAGCAGTTCTTC
>NA|TRBJ1-5|many|TRBV15
CATSRDIAVGNNQPQHF
TGTGCCACCAGCAGAGATATTGCAGTGGGGAACAATCAGCCCCAGCATTTT
>NA|TRBJ2-1|NA|TRBV20-1
CSAPNPTRDNNEQFF
TGCAGTGCCCCGAACCCAACGCGGGACAACAATGAGCAGTTCTTC
>NA|TRBJ2-7|few|TRBV7-9
CASSRTAQGYSYEQYF
TGTGCCAGCAGCCGAACAGCCCAGGGGTACTCCTACGAGCAGTACTTC
>TRBD2|TRBJ2-5|many|TRBV5-1
CASSTIMAGGPETQYF
TGCGCCAGCAGCACTATAATGGCGGGAGGGCCGGAGACCCAGTACTTC
>NA|TRBJ1-3|many|TRBV10-3
CAISDSPGDTIYF
TGTGCCATCAGTGATAGTCCAGGAGACACCATATATTTT
>NA|TRBJ2-7|NA|TRBV28
CASSTLGEQYF
TGTGCCAGCAGTACCCTTGGGGAGCAGTACTTC
>NA|TRBJ1-5|NA|TRBV6-1
CASGGGHQPQHF
TGTGCCAGCGGCGGGGGTCATCAGCCCCAGCATTTT
>NA|TRBJ2-2|many|TRBV3-1
CASSQQGGGELFF
TGTGCCAGCAGCCAACAGGGCGGTGGGGAGCTGTTTTTT
>NA|TRBJ2-1|many|TRBV20-1
CSASGTPNNEQFF
TGCAGTGCTAGCGGGACACCCAACAATGAGCAGTTCTTC
>NA|TRBJ2-7|once|TRBV4-1
CASSQSGSRSYEQYF
TGCGCCAGCAGCCAATCAGGGAGTAGGTCCTACGAGCAGTACTTC
>NA|TRBJ1-3|many|TRBV5-5
CASSLRQEGGGNTIYF
TGTGCCAGCAGCCTCCGCCAGGAAGGAGGTGGAAACACCATATATTTT
>NA|TRBJ2-1|many|TRBV5-5
CASSLSGKGEQFF
TGTGCCAGCAGCCTCTCAGGGAAGGGGGAGCAGTTCTTC
>TRBD2|TRBJ2-2|many|TRBV11-2
CASSGSSGPGELFF
TGTGCCAGCAGCGGATCTAGCGGCCCCGGGGAGCTGTTTTTT
>NA|TRBJ2-1|many|TRBV24-1
CATSETSFSSYNEQFF
TGTGCCACCAGTGAAACTAGCTTTAGCTCCTACAATGAGCAGTTCTTC
>TRBD1|TRBJ2-2|NA|TRBV24-1
CATSDEGASGELFF
TGTGCCACCAGTGACGAGGGGGCGTCCGGGGAGCTGTTTTTT
>TRBD2|TRBJ2-1|NA|TRBV5-1
CASSFDLAGGMYEQFF
TGCGCCAGCAGCTTTGATTTAGCGGGAGGGATGTATGAGCAGTTCTTC
>NA|TRBJ2-2|many|TRBV3-1
CASSPFREYEELFF
TGTGCCAGCAGCCCTTTCCGGGAGTATGAGGAGCTGTTTTTT
>NA|TRBJ2-1|many|TRBV28
CASVRDGAPYNEQFF
TGTGCCAGCGTTAGAGACGGGGCACCTTACAATGAGCAGTTCTTC
>NA|TRBJ2-5|many|TRBV10-2
CASRLRAGGFETQYF
TGCGCCAGCAGGCTTAGAGCCGGTGGATTCGAGACCCAGTACTTC
>NA|TRBJ2-7|few|TRBV7-9
CASSDGNSYEQYF
TGTGCCAGCAGCGACGGGAACTCCTACGAGCAGTACTTC
>NA|TRBJ2-5|many|TRBV20-1
CSAKTRDLSQETQYF
TGCAGTGCTAAAACTAGGGACCTCAGCCAAGAGACCCAGTACTTC
>NA|TRBJ1-1|many|TRBV12-3/TRBV12-4
CASSPRSQFNTEAFF
TGTGCCAGCAGTCCTAGGTCACAGTTCAACACTGAAGCTTTCTTT
>TRBD2|TRBJ2-2|NA|TRBV6-5
CASSFGLATPAGELFF
TGTGCCAGCAGTTTTGGACTAGCTACCCCCGCCGGGGAGCTGTTTTTT
>TRBD2|TRBJ2-5|few|TRBV15
CATETSGRAETQYF
TGTGCCACCGAGACGAGCGGGAGGGCGGAGACCCAGTACTTC
>TRBD1|TRBJ1-1|NA|TRBV12-3/TRBV12-4
CASSSRGQGTEAFF
TGTGCCAGCAGTTCTCGGGGACAGGGGACTGAAGCTTTCTTT
>TRBD1|TRBJ1-6|few|TRBV9
CASSEGQGRSYNSPLHF
TGTGCCAGCAGCGAGGGACAGGGCCGTTCCTATAATTCACCCCTCCACTTT
>NA|TRBJ1-5|many|TRBV20-1
CSASHTGLSNQPQHF
TGCAGTGCTAGTCATACAGGACTTAGCAATCAGCCCCAGCATTTT
>NA|TRBJ1-1|many|TRBV20-1
CSARPRATEAFF
TGCAGTGCTAGACCCAGGGCCACTGAAGCTTTCTTT
>NA|TRBJ1-4|NA|TRBV28
CASRLRERYEKLFF
TGTGCCAGCAGGCTAAGGGAACGGTATGAAAAACTGTTTTTT
>TRBD2|TRBJ2-3|many|TRBV5-1
CASSRTSGNPDTQYF
TGCGCCAGCAGCCGGACTAGCGGGAACCCAGATACGCAGTATTTT
>NA|TRBJ1-5|few|TRBV19
CASNTLSSNQPQHF
TGTGCCAGTAATACATTAAGTAGCAATCAGCCCCAGCATTTT
>TRBD1|TRBJ1-1|many|TRBV4-2
CASSQVSGGADTEAFF
TGTGCCAGCAGCCAAGTTTCAGGGGGAGCGGACACTGAAGCTTTCTTT
>NA|TRBJ2-1|many|TRBV7-8
CASSLRSDPFF
TGTGCCAGCAGCTTGCGATCCGATCCGTTCTTC